A selection of T cell receptor beta chains follows, all from one sample in a study of blood T cell repertoires in COVID-19. The assay was immunoSEQ multiplex PCR, and TCRdb's table has in-frame clones only and misses some. The sample records roughly 360,000 clones, roughly 80% being singletons. Specimen: PBMCs or T cells enriched from blood (not recorded which). These receptors were collected from a woman aged 45-65 years who had recovered from COVID-19. Both conserved end residues are part of each CDR3. The D gene is left open where the match is weak. For some rows the clone size is stated as once, few or many, or as a class when expanded; others skip it.

.	TRBV12-3/TRBV12-4	.	TRBJ2-1	CASSPGLNEQFF	TGTGCCAGCAGTCCGGGATTGAATGAGCAGTTCTTC
.	TRBV5-8	.	TRBJ1-1	CASSFNRASEAFF	TGTGCCAGCAGCTTCAACAGGGCCTCTGAAGCTTTCTTT
.	TRBV7-2	TRBD1	TRBJ1-1	CASSPQLLGTANTEAFF	TGTGCCAGCAGCCCACAACTCCTGGGGACAGCGAACACTGAAGCTTTCTTT
.	TRBV5-5	TRBD1	TRBJ1-2	CASRMGQGALDYGYTF	TGTGCCAGCAGAATGGGCCAGGGGGCATTAGACTATGGCTACACCTTC
.	TRBV2	.	TRBJ1-1	CASLLDIGTEAFF	TGTGCCAGCCTGCTGGACATTGGCACTGAAGCTTTCTTT
.	TRBV6-5	.	TRBJ1-3	CASSQGFSGNTIYF	TGTGCCAGCAGTCAGGGCTTCTCTGGAAACACCATATATTTT
once	TRBV5-1	TRBD2	TRBJ2-1	CASTASGYNEQFF	TGCGCCAGCACGGCTAGCGGATACAATGAGCAGTTCTTC
.	TRBV30	TRBD1	TRBJ1-6	CAWSATGGNSPLHF	TGTGCCTGGAGCGCGACAGGGGGAAATTCACCCCTCCACTTT
.	TRBV6-5	.	TRBJ1-4	CASSYRGNEKLFF	TGTGCCAGCAGTTACCGGGGTAATGAAAAACTGTTTTTT
.	TRBV5-6	.	TRBJ1-1	CASSLGRPNTEAFF	TGTGCCAGCAGCTTGGGGAGGCCAAACACTGAAGCTTTCTTT
once	TRBV5-1	TRBD2	TRBJ2-3	CASSLTSEYSSSTDTQYF	TGCGCCAGCAGCTTGACTAGCGAATACTCCTCTAGCACAGATACGCAGTATTTT
.	TRBV7-9	.	TRBJ1-2	CASSLTPRTGQNYYGYTF	TGTGCCAGCAGCTTAACCCCCCGGACGGGACAAAACTACTATGGCTACACCTTC
.	TRBV21-1	.	TRBJ1-5	CASVDRVSNQPQHF	TGTGCCAGCGTCGACAGGGTTAGCAATCAGCCCCAGCATTTT
.	TRBV5-1	TRBD2	TRBJ2-3	CASSPLAGRTDTQYF	TGCGCCAGCAGCCCATTAGCGGGGCGCACAGATACGCAGTATTTT
.	TRBV5-4	.	TRBJ1-6	CASSPGGLYNSPLHF	TGTGCCAGCAGCCCGGGGGGCCTTTATAATTCACCCCTCCACTTT
once	TRBV13	TRBD1	TRBJ1-1	CASSLSGQGLTNTEAFF	TGTGCCAGCAGCTTATCGGGACAGGGGCTCACGAACACTGAAGCTTTCTTT
.	TRBV10-3	TRBD1	TRBJ1-2	CAISETIGTDYGYTF	TGTGCCATCAGTGAAACAATTGGGACAGACTATGGCTACACCTTC
.	TRBV11-3	.	TRBJ1-2	CASTEGRGVGYTF	TGTGCCAGCACCGAGGGCCGGGGAGTGGGCTACACCTTC
few	TRBV2	.	TRBJ1-2	CASSEPGVNYGYTF	TGTGCCAGCAGTGAACCGGGGGTCAACTATGGCTACACCTTC
.	TRBV11-2	TRBD1	TRBJ1-1	CASSSMQGAYTEAFF	TGTGCCAGCAGCTCGATGCAGGGGGCTTACACTGAAGCTTTCTTT
.	TRBV7-2	TRBD1	TRBJ1-2	CASSLTVTGVHGYTF	TGTGCCAGCAGCTTAACCGTAACAGGGGTCCATGGCTACACCTTC
.	TRBV11-1	.	TRBJ2-3	CASSLGRPTDTQYF	TGTGCCAGCAGCTTGGGCAGGCCCACAGATACGCAGTATTTT
.	TRBV6-1	TRBD1	TRBJ1-2	CASSEGTGGLSLNYGYTF	TGTGCCAGCAGTGAAGGAACAGGGGGCCTCTCCCTTAACTATGGCTACACCTTC
.	TRBV15	TRBD1	TRBJ1-5	CATSSRTGAPFQQPQHF	TGTGCCACCAGCAGCAGGACAGGGGCGCCGTTCCAACAGCCCCAGCATTTT
.	TRBV25-1	TRBD2	TRBJ2-1	CASSPGGRVGEQFF	TGTGCCAGCAGCCCGGGGGGGCGCGTCGGGGAGCAGTTCTTC
.	TRBV18	TRBD1	TRBJ1-6	CASSPPETGSGNSPLHF	TGTGCCAGCTCACCGCCTGAGACAGGGTCTGGCAATTCACCCCTCCACTTT
.	TRBV29-1	TRBD1	TRBJ1-1	CSVDLDRVNTEAFF	TGCAGCGTTGATTTGGACAGGGTAAACACTGAAGCTTTCTTT
.	TRBV19	.	TRBJ1-1	CASSPRNVRNTEAFF	TGTGCCAGTAGTCCGCGGAACGTTAGGAACACTGAAGCTTTCTTT
.	TRBV7-9	TRBD1	TRBJ1-4	CASSDGQGKWKLFF	TGTGCCAGCAGCGATGGACAGGGTAAATGGAAACTGTTTTTT
.	TRBV18	.	TRBJ1-1	CASSQDRHTEAFF	TGTGCCAGCTCTCAAGACAGGCACACTGAAGCTTTCTTT
.	TRBV13	.	TRBJ1-1	CASSLPDTGNTEAFF	TGTGCCAGCAGCCTACCGGACACGGGGAACACTGAAGCTTTCTTT
.	TRBV20-1	.	TRBJ1-1	CSASRFGQMNTEAFF	TGCAGTGCTAGTCGTTTTGGACAGATGAACACTGAAGCTTTCTTT
.	TRBV11-3	.	TRBJ1-6	CASSLETSSYNSPLHF	TGTGCCAGCAGCTTAGAAACGAGCTCCTATAATTCACCCCTCCACTTT
.	TRBV7-8	TRBD2	TRBJ2-5	CASSFGGSAQYF	TGTGCCAGCAGCTTTGGCGGGAGTGCCCAGTACTTC
.	TRBV2	.	TRBJ2-7	CASSEVELEQYF	TGTGCCAGCAGCGAGGTTGAATTAGAGCAGTACTTC
.	TRBV11-3	.	TRBJ1-2	CASSPLGGNYGYTF	TGTGCCAGCAGCCCCCTCGGGGGGAACTATGGCTACACCTTC
.	TRBV14	TRBD1	TRBJ1-6	CASSQGFGTGVNSPLHF	TGTGCCAGCAGCCAAGGTTTTGGGACAGGGGTTAATTCACCCCTCCACTTT
few	TRBV5-1	.	TRBJ1-1	CASSLAVSREDIEAFF	TGCGCCAGCAGCTTGGCGGTCAGCCGAGAAGACATCGAAGCTTTCTTT
once	TRBV28	.	TRBJ2-3	CASRVDSTDTQYF	TGTGCCAGCAGGGTGGACTCCACAGATACGCAGTATTTT
.	TRBV11-2	TRBD1	TRBJ2-7	CASSSIGTGSEQYF	TGTGCCAGCAGCTCCATCGGGACAGGGAGCGAGCAGTACTTC
few	TRBV5-4	TRBD1	TRBJ2-2	CASSIGQGAGELFF	TGTGCCAGCAGCATCGGACAGGGGGCCGGGGAGCTGTTTTTT
.	TRBV28	.	TRBJ2-7	CASSLRGSGQPYEQYF	TGTGCCAGCAGTTTAAGGGGGTCAGGGCAGCCCTACGAGCAGTACTTC
.	TRBV15	.	TRBJ1-1	CATSRVQTQGTEAFF	TGTGCCACCAGCAGAGTACAAACCCAGGGGACTGAAGCTTTCTTT
.	TRBV4-3	TRBD2	TRBJ2-1	CASSRSGLVGNNEQFF	TGCGCCAGCAGCCGCTCGGGACTAGTAGGGAACAATGAGCAGTTCTTC
.	TRBV9	TRBD1	TRBJ2-7	CASSGGQGLTYEQYF	TGTGCCAGCAGCGGCGGACAGGGCTTAACCTACGAGCAGTACTTC
.	TRBV2	.	TRBJ2-1	CASSEGYSFYNEQFF	TGTGCCAGCAGTGAAGGTTATAGCTTTTACAATGAGCAGTTCTTC
.	TRBV10-3	.	TRBJ1-1	CATCQNGDTEAFF	TGTGCCACTTGTCAAAACGGGGACACTGAAGCTTTCTTT
.	TRBV11-2	.	TRBJ1-3	CASSGRPGHGNTIYF	TGTGCCAGCAGCGGTCGCCCAGGTCACGGAAACACCATATATTTT
.	TRBV7-2	.	TRBJ2-2	CASSLLVSANTGELFF	TGTGCCAGCAGCTTGCTAGTCAGCGCGAACACCGGGGAGCTGTTTTTT
.	TRBV7-7	TRBD2	TRBJ2-1	CASSLPLLERGYYNEQFF	TGTGCTAGCAGCTTACCGCTTCTTGAGCGGGGCTACTACAATGAGCAGTTCTTC
.	TRBV5-1	TRBD1	TRBJ1-2	CASSLLTGAGYGYTF	TGCGCCAGCAGCTTACTGACAGGGGCCGGGTATGGCTACACCTTC
.	TRBV5-4	TRBD1	TRBJ1-5	CASSLAGGNQPQHF	TGTGCCAGCAGCTTGGCAGGGGGTAATCAGCCCCAGCATTTT
.	TRBV6-5	.	TRBJ1-2	CASSYSISGGYGYTF	TGTGCCAGCAGTTACTCGATCTCAGGAGGGTATGGCTACACCTTC
.	TRBV10-3	TRBD2	TRBJ2-1	CAISESAGEIYNEQFF	TGTGCCATCAGTGAGTCAGCGGGAGAGATCTACAATGAGCAGTTCTTC
.	TRBV7-6	.	TRBJ2-2	CASSFATLTGNEDGELFF	TGTGCCAGCAGCTTCGCAACGCTTACAGGGAACGAGGACGGGGAGCTGTTTTTT
.	TRBV7-2	TRBD2	TRBJ2-3	CASSLIRASGRSTDTQYF	TGTGCCAGCAGCTTAATCCGGGCTAGCGGGAGAAGCACAGATACGCAGTATTTT
.	TRBV15	TRBD2	TRBJ2-3	CATSPGLLAGGRGTDTQYF	TGTGCCACCAGTCCAGGGCTACTAGCGGGGGGGCGGGGCACAGATACGCAGTATTTT
.	TRBV7-3	TRBD2	TRBJ2-1	CASSLRLANYNEQFF	TGTGCCAGCAGCTTAAGACTAGCGAACTACAATGAGCAGTTCTTC
.	TRBV7-3	TRBD1	TRBJ1-1	CASSSTGGGAEAFF	TGTGCCAGCAGCTCGACAGGGGGAGGTGCTGAAGCTTTCTTT